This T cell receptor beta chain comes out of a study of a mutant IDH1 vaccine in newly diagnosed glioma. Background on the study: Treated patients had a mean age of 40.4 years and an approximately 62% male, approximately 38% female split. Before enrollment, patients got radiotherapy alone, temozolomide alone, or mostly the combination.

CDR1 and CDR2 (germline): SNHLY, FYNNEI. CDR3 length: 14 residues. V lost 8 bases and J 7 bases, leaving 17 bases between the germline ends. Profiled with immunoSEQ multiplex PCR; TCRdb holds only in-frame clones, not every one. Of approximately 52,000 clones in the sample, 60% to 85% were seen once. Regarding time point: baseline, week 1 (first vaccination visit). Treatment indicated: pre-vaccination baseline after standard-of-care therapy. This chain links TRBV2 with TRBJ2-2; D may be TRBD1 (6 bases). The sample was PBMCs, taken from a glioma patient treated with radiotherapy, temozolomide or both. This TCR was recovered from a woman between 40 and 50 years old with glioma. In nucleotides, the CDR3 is TGTGCCAGCCACCGGGACACCAATGGCGGGGAGCTGTTTTTT. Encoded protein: CASHRDTNGGELFF.